The clone carrying this T cell receptor (beta chain) was detected a few times. Its matching antigen is unknown. These data are taken from a study of T cell repertoires in cytomegalovirus infection. Overall study: CMV epitopes, recently identified HLA-C-restricted and well-studied HLA-B-restricted, were used. Public signatures in TCR beta pointed to CMV infection and matching HLA type.

Trimming stripped 2 bases from V and 5 bases from J, with 22 bases between. Germline lookup yields CDR1 SGHRS and CDR2 YFSETQ. This CDR3 comprises 18 residues. Points from the study as a whole: Ex vivo, HLA-C-restricted CMV-specific TCR beta clonotypes prevailed over the rest of the response.

Via MiXCR, TCRdb re-called the reads, giving one row per CDR3 protein. The table includes 40,000 to 60,000 distinct CDR3 sequences, 21% detected once. This clonotype was sampled from a human donor in good health (CMV status not recorded). Some clones in this sample may be carry-over from other donors' samples. V usage is TRBV5-1 and J usage is TRBJ2-2; either TRBD1 or TRBD2 may fit D (5 bases each). The sample consisted of CD8+ T cells from cultured PBMCs, taken from culture after CMV antigen stimulation. The CDR3 is CASSLYGLGTQGTGELFF. The CDR3 bases are TGCGCCAGCAGCTTATATGGCCTCGGGACCCAGGGAACCGGGGAGCTGTTTTTT.